Listed here are 19 T cell receptor beta chains from one sample, sequenced in a study of T cells after yellow fever vaccination. In TCRdb, the 5' RACE reads were re-called with MiXCR into one record per CDR3 protein. The data contain some 560,000 distinct CDR3 sequences, roughly 21% of them singletons. This specimen consisted of PBMCs, obtained 15 days after the yellow fever booster vaccination. The receptors come from a man between 25 and 39 years old who received the YFV17D yellow fever vaccine.

The chain couples TRBV29-1 to TRBJ2-1; TRBD2 might be the D (6 bases). Germline CDR1 SQVTM, CDR2 ANQGSEA. V shed 6 bases and J shed 9 bases, with 15 bases lying between them. This CDR3 comprises 12 residues. The chain's CDR3 is CSVKRVTGEQFF. The CDR3 coding sequence is TGCAGCGTCAAGCGGGTGACGGGTGAGCAGTTCTTC.

This clonotype was picked up many times. The chain combines TRBV20-1 with TRBJ1-5; TRBD1 aligns across 7 bases. The CDR3 length is 12 residues. Per the germline V gene, CDR1 is DFQATT and CDR2 is SNEGSKA (reference sequence). Trimming at V came to 8 bases and at J to 4 bases, leaving 5 bases not matched to a gene. The CDR3 nucleotides read TGCAGTTCCAAACAGGGGAATCAGCCCCAGCATTTT. Amino acid sequence: CSSKQGNQPQHF.

This clonotype was counted a few times. The chain links TRBV11-1 to TRBJ2-1, with D perhaps matching TRBD1 (6 bases). The V gene's germline CDR1 is SGHAT and CDR2 FQDESV (reference sequence). V was pared by 7 bases and J by 12 bases, with 13 bases between. CDR3 size: 11 residues. CDR3 bases: TGTGCCAGCATCGGCCCCAGGGGGCAGTTCTTC. As protein: CASIGPRGQFF.

The chain uses TRBV20-1 and TRBJ1-2, with D unclear. There are 17 residues in the CDR3. CDR1 and CDR2 from the germline V gene are DFQATT and SNEGSKA (reference sequence). The ends were cut back, 0 bases at V and 0 bases at J, with 17 bases in the middle. The CDR3 region has the DNA TGCAGTGCTAGAGATCCGCTCTGGAAGGGAGCTAACTATGGCTACACCTTC. This gives the protein CSARDPLWKGANYGYTF.

In this sample, this clonotype turned up a few times. J is TRBJ1-1 and V is TRBV2; D ambiguous. Germline V gene lookup returns CDR1 SNHLY and CDR2 FYNNEI. V was cut by 6 bases and J by 1 base, with 3 bases left in between. The CDR3 runs 11 residues. Here the CDR3 DNA reads TGTGCCAGCAGGGAGAACACTGAAGCTTTCTTT. Residues: CASRENTEAFF. Complete variable domain (other parts from reference TRBV2 and TRBJ1-1): EPEVTQTPSHQVTQMGQEVILRCVPISNHLYFYWYRQILGQKVEFLVSFYNNEISEKSEIFDDQFSVERPDGSNFTLKIRSTKLEDSAMYFCASRENTEAFFGQGTRLTVV.

This clonotype was counted a few times. This rearrangement joins TRBV7-3 to TRBJ2-1; TRBD2 agrees at 7 bases. V dropped 5 bases and J dropped 8; count of bases not matched to a gene: 6. CDR1 and CDR2 from the germline V gene are SGHTA and FQGTGA. The CDR3 contains 13 residues. CDR3 sequence reads: CASSTLAGDEQFF. DNA of the CDR3: TGTGCCAGCAGCACCCTGGCGGGGGATGAGCAGTTCTTC.

This clonotype was detected a few times. The rearrangement uses TRBV25-1 and TRBJ2-7; 11 nucleotides line up with TRBD2. The V gene's germline CDR1 is MGHDK and CDR2 SYGVNS. The CDR3 consists of 14 residues. Trimming cost V 2 bases and J 3 bases; bases outside gene matches: 0. The DNA for the CDR3 is TGTGCCAGCAGTGAAGGGACTAGCGGCTACGAGCAGTACTTC. This gives the protein CASSEGTSGYEQYF.

Details on this clonotype: The junction differs from germline at one of its ends, possibly a read error. Written as DNA, the CDR3 is TGTACCAGCAGCTTGGATCGGGGGGGGCCTCTGTCTGGAAACACCATATATTTT. It is translated as CTSSLDRGGPLSGNTIYF. The gene calls are TRBV12-3 or TRBV12-4 and TRBJ1-3; tentatively, D is TRBD1 (6 bases). The CDR3 is made up of 18 amino acids.

The chain uses TRBV5-4 and TRBJ2-7; 12 nucleotides align to TRBD2. CDR3 length: 16 amino acids. The ends lost 2 bases at V and 6 bases at J; junction bases unmatched: 9. Germline V gene sequence: CDR1 SGHNT, CDR2 YYREEE (reference sequence). The CDR3 DNA reads as TGTGCCAGCAGCTTTCGACTAGCGGGAGTTAATTCCGAGCAGTACTTC. Residues: CASSFRLAGVNSEQYF.

This clonotype occurred a few times. V is TRBV10-2 and J is TRBJ2-5; maybe TRBD2 (6 bases). Trimming pared 6 bases from V and 4 bases from J, leaving 12 bases between. The CDR3 consists of 13 residues. The germline V gene encodes CDR1 WSHSY and CDR2 SAAADI. The CDR3 is CASRLEGSETQYF. CDR3 coding DNA: TGCGCCAGCAGGTTGGAGGGTTCAGAGACCCAGTACTTC.

This clonotype was observed a handful of times. V usage is TRBV7-2 and J usage is TRBJ2-1; D is unclear. The V gene's germline CDR1 is SGHTA and CDR2 FQGNSA. CDR3 length: 12 amino acids. Deletions cut 3 bases from V and 5 bases from J, with 5 bases between. The CDR3 is CASSFFDNEQFF. The CDR3 nucleotides read TGTGCCAGCAGCTTCTTCGACAATGAGCAGTTCTTC.

The chain recombines TRBV5-1 with TRBJ2-3; D possibly corresponds to TRBD1 (8 bases). Germline V gives CDR1 SGHRS, CDR2 YFSETQ. The CDR3 contains 16 residues. Between the trimmed V and J ends, which lost 4 bases and 3 bases, there was a span of 18 bases. In DNA form, the CDR3 reads TGCGCCAGCAGCAACTTACAGGGGGGGGAGACAGATACGCAGTATTTT. Its protein product is CASSNLQGGETDTQYF.

The rearrangement uses TRBV12-3 or TRBV12-4 and TRBJ2-7; TRBD1 matches at 10 bases. The CDR3 extends over 16 amino acids. V gave up 7 bases and J gave up 3 bases; unmatched junction bases: 12. The CDR3: CASTVGVGDRGYEQYF. The CDR3 DNA follows: TGTGCCAGCACCGTTGGGGTGGGGGACAGGGGCTACGAGCAGTACTTC.

The chain recombines TRBV11-2 with TRBJ2-7; possibly TRBD2 for D (5 bases). The CDR3 sequence is 15 residues long. V was shortened by 2 bases and J by 2 bases, with 13 bases between the two germline ends. Germline CDR1 SGHAT, CDR2 FQNNGV. The CDR3 spells CASSLSRGPPYEQYF. For the CDR3, the DNA is TGTGCCAGCAGCTTATCCCGGGGTCCCCCCTACGAGCAGTACTTC.

This chain joins TRBV29-1 and TRBJ2-5, with TRBD2 matching 13 bases. The CDR3 runs 14 residues. Trimming took 3 bases from V and 4 from J; bases not matched to a gene: 2. Germline CDR1 reads SQVTM; CDR2 reads ANQGSEA. CDR3 residues: CSVDRTSGRETQYF. The CDR3 coding sequence is TGCAGCGTTGATCGGACTAGCGGGAGAGAGACCCAGTACTTC.

This clonotype was detected only a few times. CDR3 in DNA: TGCGCCAGCAGCCAAGAATTTGGGGATGGTGAGCAGTTCTTC. Translating gives CASSQEFGDGEQFF. This rearrangement joins TRBV4-1 to TRBJ2-1; D remains ambiguous. Trimming removed 0 bases at V and 9 bases at J, with 12 bases between. This CDR3 has 14 residues. The germline CDR1 and CDR2 sequences are MGHRA and YSYEKL.

V gene TRBV12-3 or TRBV12-4 combines with J gene TRBJ1-5, with TRBD1 matching over 7 bases. This CDR3 contains 16 residues. Trimming cost V 1 base and J 6 bases; bases outside gene matches: 9. The CDR3 sequence is CASSLVVDRFGQPQHF. CDR3 bases: TGTGCCAGCAGTTTAGTGGTGGACAGGTTCGGTCAGCCCCAGCATTTT.

The chain links TRBV5-6 to TRBJ2-2; 13 nucleotides line up with TRBD2. From germline, CDR1 is SGHDT and CDR2 YYEEEE. This CDR3 contains 19 residues. V was pared by 4 bases and J by 4 bases, with 13 bases of the junction left unmatched. CDR3 in amino acids: CASSAKGQGLAGSTGELFF. Here the CDR3 DNA reads TGTGCCAGCAGCGCGAAAGGTCAGGGACTAGCGGGATCCACCGGGGAGCTGTTTTTT.

This clonotype was seen a handful of times. This chain joins TRBV10-2 and TRBJ1-5; perhaps TRBD1 as D (5 bases). Germline assignment: CDR1 WSHSY and CDR2 SAAADI. V gave up 6 bases and J gave up 3 bases, with 9 bases separating them. The CDR3 has 13 residues. CDR3 nucleotides: TGCGCCAGCAGAGGGGCACTCAATCAGCCCCAGCATTTT. Its protein product is CASRGALNQPQHF.